This record concerns one TCR beta chain sequence. Its antigen is currently not known. Within one base of it there is no much larger clone, and no base qualities were kept. The label giving this sample's time point can be read as: sample from adult after SARS-CoV-2 infection, after symptom onset. Two convalescent COVID-19 patients, sampled after symptom onset from adults with prior SARS-CoV-2 infection, were also TCR-sequenced for comparison. The CDR3, cysteine through phenylalanine, is 14 amino acids long. Just CDR3 DNA is preserved here, 42 bases in frame from base 1. CDR1 and CDR2 were assigned from the germline V gene as MRHNA and SNTAGT. V loses 6 bases of germline sequence and J loses 2 bases, and the interval between the two ends is 13 bases. This entry is derived from a study of T cell responses to AZD1222 COVID-19 vaccine (dated by TCRdb to the early 2020s). In the study overall: TCR sequencing was performed for about 240 trial participants, of whom about 200 were given two doses of AZD1222 and around 26 were given two doses of MenACWY control vaccine. Trial participants were enrolled by age into 18-55, 56-69 and 70-plus year subgroups, with roughly 150, 30 and 60 TCR-sequenced participants respectively. Overall study results and their limits: In the small 56-69-year group, the increase in depth fell short of significance, most likely because of low power. Because no day 14 peak-response samples were available, repertoires were characterized only after the peak T cell response. Conclusions about previously exposed vaccinees are limited because only a handful of AZD1222 recipients were SARS-CoV-2 seropositive at baseline. Reportedly, almost half of the unique spike-specific TCRs recognized epitopes lying outside the regions that are mutated in the B.1.351 and B.1.1.7 variants. Vaccine-associated CD4 TCRs spanned the whole spike protein, with dominant responses in regions 160-218 and 743-854. After two AZD1222 doses, spike-specific TCR breadth and depth were significantly higher than at day 0 and than in MenACWY recipients. Participants were mostly white British and included more females than males, and it was suggested by the authors that clonal diversity may have been underestimated.

The CDR3 regions of human TCRbeta chains were analyzed by immunosequencing. The paper's data handling went like this. TCRs in the repertoires were matched against a reference library of SARS-CoV-2-specific TCRs that had been generated with the MIRA antigen-specificity platform. Breadth was defined as the fraction of unique TCRs that were SARS-CoV-2-associated. Depth was defined as the fraction of total T cells that were SARS-CoV-2-associated. Each spike-specific TCR was assigned to its reactive spike region and to a CD4 or CD8 class using the MIRA data. Log10-transformed breadth and depth values were compared by one-way ANOVA with Sidak's multiple comparisons tests. TCRdb took over this immuneACCESS table, retaining in-frame rearrangements with V and J assigned. Such tables are incomplete; in checked studies, under half of the missing clones stem from an unresolved V gene, and the remainder is unexplained. V, J and clone size are those of that table, while D and trimming were read from the DNA. For this sample the table gives about 140,000 clones, of which about 92% were detected only once. Together, the top ten hold roughly 12% of the sample.

The material sequenced was peripheral blood, taken after recovery from COVID-19. The rearranged segments are TRBV6-4 and TRBJ1-1, with TRBD1 as a weak D call on 5 bases. The sequence came from an adult who had recovered from COVID-19. The base sequence is TGTGCCAGCAGGAACGAGGGGCGAAACACTGAAGCTTTCTTT. Its translation is CASRNEGRNTEAFF.